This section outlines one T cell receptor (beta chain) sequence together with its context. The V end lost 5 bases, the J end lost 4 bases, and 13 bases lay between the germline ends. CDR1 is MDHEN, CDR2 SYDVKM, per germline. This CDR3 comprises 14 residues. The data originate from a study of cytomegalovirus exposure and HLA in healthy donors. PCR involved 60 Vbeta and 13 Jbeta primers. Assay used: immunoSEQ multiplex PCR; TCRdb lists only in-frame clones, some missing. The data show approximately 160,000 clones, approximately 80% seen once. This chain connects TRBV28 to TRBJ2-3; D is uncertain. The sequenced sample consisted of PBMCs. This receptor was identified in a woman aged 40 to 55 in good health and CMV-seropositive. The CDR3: CASSQSIDSDTQYF. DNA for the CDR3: TGTGCCAGCAGTCAGTCGATCGATTCAGATACGCAGTATTTT.